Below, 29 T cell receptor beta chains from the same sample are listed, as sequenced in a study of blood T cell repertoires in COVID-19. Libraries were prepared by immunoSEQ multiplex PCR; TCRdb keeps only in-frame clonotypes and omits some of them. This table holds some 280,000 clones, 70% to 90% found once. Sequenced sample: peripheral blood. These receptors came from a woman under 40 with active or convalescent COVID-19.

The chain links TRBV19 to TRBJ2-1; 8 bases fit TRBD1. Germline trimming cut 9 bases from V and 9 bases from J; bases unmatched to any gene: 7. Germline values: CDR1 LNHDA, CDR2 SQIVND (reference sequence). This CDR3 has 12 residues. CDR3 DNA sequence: TGTGCCAGCGGACAGGGTTGGGGTGAGCAGTTCTTC. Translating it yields CASGQGWGEQFF.

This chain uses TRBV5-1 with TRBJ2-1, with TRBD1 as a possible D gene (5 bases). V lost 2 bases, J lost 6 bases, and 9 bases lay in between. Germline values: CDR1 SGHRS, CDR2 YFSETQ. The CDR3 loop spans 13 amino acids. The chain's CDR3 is CASSFGQGNEQFF. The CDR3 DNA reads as TGCGCCAGCAGCTTCGGGCAGGGCAATGAGCAGTTCTTC.

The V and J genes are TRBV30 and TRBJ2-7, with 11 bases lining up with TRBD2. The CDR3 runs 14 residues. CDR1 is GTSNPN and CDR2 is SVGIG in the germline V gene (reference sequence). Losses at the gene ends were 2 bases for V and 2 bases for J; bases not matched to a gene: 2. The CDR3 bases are TGTGCCTGGAGTCTAGCGGGGGGCCCCTACGAGCAGTACTTC. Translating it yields CAWSLAGGPYEQYF.

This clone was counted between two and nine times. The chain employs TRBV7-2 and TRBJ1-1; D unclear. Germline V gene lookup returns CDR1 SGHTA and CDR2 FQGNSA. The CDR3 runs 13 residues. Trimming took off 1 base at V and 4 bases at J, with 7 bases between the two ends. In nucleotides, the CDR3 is TGTGCCAGCAGCTTAGGAGGAAGCACTGAAGCTTTCTTT. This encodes CASSLGGSTEAFF.

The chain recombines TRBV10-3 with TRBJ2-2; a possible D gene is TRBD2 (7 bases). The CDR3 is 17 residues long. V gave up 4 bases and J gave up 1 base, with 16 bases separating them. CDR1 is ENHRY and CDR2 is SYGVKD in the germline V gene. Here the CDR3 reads CAISGFGGQGNTGELFF. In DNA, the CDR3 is TGTGCCATCAGTGGTTTCGGGGGGCAGGGGAACACCGGGGAGCTGTTTTTT.

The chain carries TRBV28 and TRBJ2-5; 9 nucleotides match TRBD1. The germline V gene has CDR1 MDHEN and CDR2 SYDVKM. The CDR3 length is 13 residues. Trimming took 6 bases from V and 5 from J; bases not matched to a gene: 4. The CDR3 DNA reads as TGTGCCAGCAGCCTGGACAGGGGCGAGACCCAGTACTTC. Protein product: CASSLDRGETQYF.

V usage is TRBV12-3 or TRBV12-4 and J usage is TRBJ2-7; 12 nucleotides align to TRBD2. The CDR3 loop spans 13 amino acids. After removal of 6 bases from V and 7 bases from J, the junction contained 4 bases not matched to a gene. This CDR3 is CASSLTSGGEQYF. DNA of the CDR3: TGTGCCAGCAGCCTGACTAGCGGGGGTGAGCAGTACTTC.

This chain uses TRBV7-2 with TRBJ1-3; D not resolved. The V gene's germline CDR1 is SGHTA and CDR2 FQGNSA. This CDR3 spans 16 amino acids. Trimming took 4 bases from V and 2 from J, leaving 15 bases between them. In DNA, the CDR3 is TGTGCCAGCAGCTCCTCGGGGATAGGCGCTGGAAACACCATATATTTT. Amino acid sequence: CASSSSGIGAGNTIYF.

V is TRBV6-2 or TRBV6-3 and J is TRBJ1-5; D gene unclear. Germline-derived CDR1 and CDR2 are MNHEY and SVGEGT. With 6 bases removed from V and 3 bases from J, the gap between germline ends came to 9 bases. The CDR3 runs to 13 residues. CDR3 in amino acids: CASSPEVNQPQHF. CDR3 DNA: TGTGCCAGCAGCCCCGAGGTCAATCAGCCCCAGCATTTT.

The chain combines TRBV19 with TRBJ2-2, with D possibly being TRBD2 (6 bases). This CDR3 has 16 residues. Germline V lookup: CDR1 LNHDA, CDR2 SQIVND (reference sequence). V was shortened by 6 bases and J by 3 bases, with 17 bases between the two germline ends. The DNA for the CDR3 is TGTGCCAGTAGCCGTCCGGGACTTGCAGACACCGGGGAGCTGTTTTTT. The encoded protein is CASSRPGLADTGELFF.

Here the CDR3 DNA reads TGTGCCAGCAGCCTTTGGCAACCGTACGAGCAGTACTTC. Protein product: CASSLWQPYEQYF. J is TRBJ2-7 and V is TRBV7-2; no clear D gene. Germline CDR1 and CDR2: SGHTA and FQGNSA. The CDR3 is 13 amino acids. V gave up 5 bases and J gave up 4 bases, with 12 bases separating them.

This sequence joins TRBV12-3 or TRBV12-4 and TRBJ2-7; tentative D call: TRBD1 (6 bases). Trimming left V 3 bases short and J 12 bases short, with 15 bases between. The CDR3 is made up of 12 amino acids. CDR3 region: CASSFYSGERYF. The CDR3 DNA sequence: TGTGCCAGCAGTTTTTACTCAGGGGAACGGTACTTC.

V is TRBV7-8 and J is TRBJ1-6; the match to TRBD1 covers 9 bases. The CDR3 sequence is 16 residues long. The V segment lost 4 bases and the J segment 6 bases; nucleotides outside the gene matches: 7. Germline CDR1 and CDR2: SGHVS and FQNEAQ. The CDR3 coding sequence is TGTGCCAGCAGCTACAAACAGGGGGCTGGTAATTCACCCCTCCACTTT. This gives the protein CASSYKQGAGNSPLHF.

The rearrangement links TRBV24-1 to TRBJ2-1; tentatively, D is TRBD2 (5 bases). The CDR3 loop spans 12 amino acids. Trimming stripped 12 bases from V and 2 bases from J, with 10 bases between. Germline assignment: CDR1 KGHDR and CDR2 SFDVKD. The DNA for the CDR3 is TGTGCCGTGGGAGCAACCTACAATGAGCAGTTCTTC. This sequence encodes CAVGATYNEQFF.

CDR3 DNA sequence: TGTGCCAGCAGCCAAGAAGGATTCCAACAGGGGTATGGGGCCAACGTCCTGACTTTC. Amino acid sequence: CASSQEGFQQGYGANVLTF. This sequence joins TRBV3-1 (or the pseudogene TRBV3-2) and TRBJ2-6; 7 positions match TRBD1. Germline CDR1 reads LGHDT; CDR2 reads YNNKEL (reference sequence). The CDR3 is 19 residues long. The V gene end was trimmed by 0 bases and the J gene end by 3 bases; junction bases not matched to a gene: 11.

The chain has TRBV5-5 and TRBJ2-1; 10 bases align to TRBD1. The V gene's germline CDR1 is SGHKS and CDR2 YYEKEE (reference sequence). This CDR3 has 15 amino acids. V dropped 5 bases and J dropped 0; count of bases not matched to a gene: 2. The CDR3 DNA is TGTGCCAGCAGGGGGGACAGGGGCTCCTACAATGAGCAGTTCTTC. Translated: CASRGDRGSYNEQFF.

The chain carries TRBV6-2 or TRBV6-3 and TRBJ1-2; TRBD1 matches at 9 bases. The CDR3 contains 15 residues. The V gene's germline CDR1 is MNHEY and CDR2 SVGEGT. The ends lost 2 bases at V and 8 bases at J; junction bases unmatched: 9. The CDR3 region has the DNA TGTGCCAGCAGTTACCGGGGGACAGGGTTTGTCGGCTACACCTTC. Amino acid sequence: CASSYRGTGFVGYTF.

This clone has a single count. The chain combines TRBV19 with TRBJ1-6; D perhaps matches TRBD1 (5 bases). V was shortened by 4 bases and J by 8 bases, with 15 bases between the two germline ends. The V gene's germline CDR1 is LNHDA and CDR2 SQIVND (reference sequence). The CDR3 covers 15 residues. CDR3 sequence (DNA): TGTGCCAGTAGTACCCTGGGGCTCGGCGATTCACCCCTCCACTTT. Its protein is CASSTLGLGDSPLHF.

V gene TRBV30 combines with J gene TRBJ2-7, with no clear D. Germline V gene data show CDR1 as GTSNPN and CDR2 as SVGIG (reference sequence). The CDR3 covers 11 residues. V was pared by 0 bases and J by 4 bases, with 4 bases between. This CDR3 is CAWSVLYEQYF. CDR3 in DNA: TGTGCCTGGAGTGTACTTTACGAGCAGTACTTC.

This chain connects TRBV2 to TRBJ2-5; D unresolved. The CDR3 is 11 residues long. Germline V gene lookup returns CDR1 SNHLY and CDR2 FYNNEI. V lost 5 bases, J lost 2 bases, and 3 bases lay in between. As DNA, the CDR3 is TGTGCCAGCAGTCAACAAGAGACCCAGTACTTC. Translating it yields CASSQQETQYF.

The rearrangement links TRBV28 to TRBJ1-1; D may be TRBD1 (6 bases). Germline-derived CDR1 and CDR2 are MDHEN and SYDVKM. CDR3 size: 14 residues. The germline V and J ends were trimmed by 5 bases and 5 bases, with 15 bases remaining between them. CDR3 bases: TGTGCCAGCAGTACCCACGGGGGGCGGACTGAAGCTTTCTTT. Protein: CASSTHGGRTEAFF. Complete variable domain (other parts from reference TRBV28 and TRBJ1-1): DVKVTQSSRYLVKRTGEKVFLECVQDMDHENMFWYRQDPGLGLRLIYFSYDVKMKEKGDIPEGYSVSREKKERFSLILESASTNQTSMYLCASSTHGGRTEAFFGQGTRLTVV.

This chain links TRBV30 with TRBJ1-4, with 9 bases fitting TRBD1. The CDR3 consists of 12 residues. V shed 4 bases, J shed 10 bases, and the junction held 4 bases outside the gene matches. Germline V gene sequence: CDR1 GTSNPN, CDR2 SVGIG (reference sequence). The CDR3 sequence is CAWNPGQGKLFF. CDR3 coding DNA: TGTGCCTGGAACCCGGGACAGGGAAAACTGTTTTTT.

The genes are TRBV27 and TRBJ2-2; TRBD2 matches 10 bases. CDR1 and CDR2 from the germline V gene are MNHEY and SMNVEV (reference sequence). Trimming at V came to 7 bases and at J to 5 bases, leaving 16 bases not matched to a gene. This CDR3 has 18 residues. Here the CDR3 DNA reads TGTGCCAGCACCCGGGGTAGCGGGGGGATCTTGACTACCGGGGAGCTGTTTTTT. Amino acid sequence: CASTRGSGGILTTGELFF.

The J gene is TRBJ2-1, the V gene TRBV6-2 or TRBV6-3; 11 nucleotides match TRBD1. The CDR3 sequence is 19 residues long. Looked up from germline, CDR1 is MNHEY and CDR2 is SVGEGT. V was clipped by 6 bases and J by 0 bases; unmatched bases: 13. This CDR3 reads CASSRDRGKVPSSYNEQFF. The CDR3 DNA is TGTGCCAGCAGCCGGGACAGGGGGAAGGTTCCGAGCTCCTACAATGAGCAGTTCTTC.

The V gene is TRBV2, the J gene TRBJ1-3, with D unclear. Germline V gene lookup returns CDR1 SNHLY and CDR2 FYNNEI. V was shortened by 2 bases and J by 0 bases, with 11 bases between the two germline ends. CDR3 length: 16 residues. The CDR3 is CASSEYVAVSGNTIYF. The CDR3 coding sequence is TGTGCCAGCAGTGAATATGTGGCAGTCTCTGGAAACACCATATATTTT.

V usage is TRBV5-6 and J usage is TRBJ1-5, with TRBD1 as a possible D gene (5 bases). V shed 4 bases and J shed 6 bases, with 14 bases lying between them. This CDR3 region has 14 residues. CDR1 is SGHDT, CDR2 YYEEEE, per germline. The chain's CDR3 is CASSRGTLSQPQHF. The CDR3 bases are TGTGCCAGCAGCCGCGGGACGCTCAGTCAGCCCCAGCATTTT.

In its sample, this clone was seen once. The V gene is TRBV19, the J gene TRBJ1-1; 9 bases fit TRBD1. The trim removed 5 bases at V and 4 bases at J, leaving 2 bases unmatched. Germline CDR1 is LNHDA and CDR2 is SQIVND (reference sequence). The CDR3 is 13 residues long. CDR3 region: CASSLQGATEAFF. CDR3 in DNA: TGTGCCAGTAGTTTACAGGGGGCCACTGAAGCTTTCTTT.

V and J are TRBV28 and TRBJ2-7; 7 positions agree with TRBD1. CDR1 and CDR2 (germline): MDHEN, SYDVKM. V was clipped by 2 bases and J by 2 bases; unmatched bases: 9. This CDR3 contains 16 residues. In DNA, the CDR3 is TGTGCCAGCAGTTTAAAGACTTCCGGGACAGCCTACGAGCAGTACTTC. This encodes CASSLKTSGTAYEQYF.

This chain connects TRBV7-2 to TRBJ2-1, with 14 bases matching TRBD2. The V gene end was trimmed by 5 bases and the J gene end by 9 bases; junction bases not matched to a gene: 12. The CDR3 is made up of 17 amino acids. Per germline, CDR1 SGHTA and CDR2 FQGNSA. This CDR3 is CASSRPGLAGGQGEQFF. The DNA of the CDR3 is TGTGCCAGCAGCCGCCCCGGACTAGCGGGGGGCCAGGGTGAGCAGTTCTTC.